The clone carrying this T cell receptor (beta chain) was seen ten or more times. These data come from a study of early T cells in non-severe SARS-CoV-2 infection. Across the whole study: Chains were not paired, and sequencing was done on bulk RNA from unsorted whole blood.

TCRdb recomputed calls from the 5' RACE reads with MiXCR, one row per CDR3 protein. The table has 30,000 to 35,000 distinct CDR3 sequences, approximately 4.6% seen once. The sample taken for sequencing was whole blood. The source is an adult who was a healthcare worker with PCR-confirmed SARS-CoV-2 infection or an uninfected control (not recorded which).

The CDR3 spells CASSLAWQGAQETQYF. The CDR3, as DNA: TGTGCCAGCAGCTTGGCCTGGCAGGGGGCCCAAGAGACCCAGTACTTC. The chain is built from TRBV5-4 and TRBJ2-5; 8 bases fit TRBD1. Germline V gene sequence: CDR1 SGHNT, CDR2 YYREEE (reference sequence). The CDR3 has 16 residues. V shed 0 bases, J shed 1 base, and the junction held 5 bases outside the gene matches.